The 15 T cell receptor beta chains listed next were all sequenced from one sample in a study of cytomegalovirus exposure and HLA in healthy donors (dated by TCRdb to about 2017). Library prep was done by the immunoSEQ multiplex PCR assay. For the multiplex PCR, a mixture combining 60 forward primers for TCR Vbeta segments and 13 reverse primers for TCR Jbeta segments was used. TCRdb took this table from immuneACCESS and kept in-frame rearrangements with V and J called. Such tables lack part of the clones; where checked against another copy, unresolved V genes explain under half of the gap, and the rest is unexplained. The sample data list about 260,000 clones, and about 83% of these were observed just once. The ten largest clones add up to about 2% of the sample. The sequenced sample was PBMCs. The receptors were sampled from a middle-aged woman in good health and CMV-seropositive.

CDR3 sequence reads: CASSGVMQTDTQYF. CDR3 nucleotide sequence: TGTGCCAGCTCGGGAGTCATGCAGACAGATACGCAGTATTTT. The rearrangement uses TRBV21-1 and TRBJ2-3; TRBD2 was called by the table and not checked on the DNA. TRBV21-1 is designated a pseudogene. This CDR3 is built from 14 residues.

The rearrangement uses TRBV7-2 and TRBJ2-5; possibly TRBD1 for D (5 bases). Germline V gene lookup returns CDR1 SGHTA and CDR2 FQGNSA. This CDR3 is built from 14 residues. V dropped 1 base and J dropped 5 bases, with 11 bases sitting between them. CDR3 region: CASSLEGRAETQYF. The CDR3 DNA is TGTGCCAGCAGCTTAGAGGGCAGGGCGGAGACCCAGTACTTC.

CDR3 protein: CASSDNRADYGYTF. The CDR3 DNA sequence: TGTGCCAGCTCAGATAACAGGGCTGACTATGGCTACACCTTC. The chain has TRBV18 and TRBJ1-2, with a tentative D call TRBD1 (6 bases). Germline V CDR1 and CDR2: KGHSH, LQKENI. V was clipped by 5 bases and J by 3 bases, with 13 bases between them. The CDR3 length is 14 residues.

This clone appeared a few times. The CDR3 DNA reads as TGTGCCAGCAACAGGGGAATAACAGATACGCAGTATTTT. Protein sequence: CASNRGITDTQYF. This chain links TRBV28 with TRBJ2-3; 7 bases line up with TRBD1. Germline V CDR1 and CDR2: MDHEN, SYDVKM. The CDR3 loop spans 13 amino acids. V gave up 7 bases and J gave up 3 bases; unmatched junction bases: 4.

This clone was seen a handful of times. J is TRBJ2-1 and V is TRBV29-1, with 7 bases aligning to TRBD2. The CDR3 loop spans 15 amino acids. Germline CDR1 reads SQVTM; CDR2 reads ANQGSEA. V shed 2 bases and J 7 bases; nucleotides not matched to a gene: 11. CDR3 sequence (DNA): TGCAGCGTTGAACCTCGTGAGGGACTAAGGAATGAGCAGTTCTTC. It specifies CSVEPREGLRNEQFF.

This chain uses TRBV7-2 with TRBJ1-2, with D possibly matching TRBD1 (6 bases). V dropped 5 bases and J dropped 3 bases, with 16 bases sitting between them. Germline CDR1 and CDR2: SGHTA and FQGNSA. The CDR3 runs to 15 residues. The CDR3 nucleotides are TGTGCCAGCAGCCCTGGCTCAGGGGCGGACTATGGCTACACCTTC. As protein: CASSPGSGADYGYTF.

The rearrangement links TRBV28 to TRBJ1-6; D is unclear. From germline, CDR1 is MDHEN and CDR2 SYDVKM. Trimming shortened V by 6 bases and J by 7 bases, and 16 bases separated the two germline ends. The CDR3 spans 15 residues. CDR3 DNA: TGTGCCAGCAGCAGGTCGTCTGGAGGGAATTCACCCCTCCACTTT. As protein: CASSRSSGGNSPLHF. Full variable domain (missing parts from reference TRBV28 and TRBJ1-6): DVKVTQSSRYLVKRTGEKVFLECVQDMDHENMFWYRQDPGLGLRLIYFSYDVKMKEKGDIPEGYSVSREKKERFSLILESASTNQTSMYLCASSRSSGGNSPLHFGNGTRLTVT.

The chain links TRBV7-9 to TRBJ2-1, with a possible D match to TRBD2 (5 bases). The CDR3 covers 14 residues. The V gene lost 5 bases and the J gene lost 12 bases, with 20 bases spanning the gap. Germline V lookup: CDR1 SEHNR, CDR2 FQNEAQ (reference sequence). The CDR3: CASSAPGINGWQFF. CDR3 DNA: TGTGCCAGCAGCGCTCCCGGGATCAATGGATGGCAGTTCTTC.

The chain uses TRBV7-6 and TRBJ2-5; TRBD2 agrees at 15 bases. Gene TRBJ2-7 matches the end of the DNA better, so the J call may be wrong. This CDR3 region has 18 residues. Germline CDR1 reads SGHVS; CDR2 reads FNYEAQ. For the CDR3, the DNA is TGTGCCAGCAGCTTAGGGACTAGCGGGAGGGCCAATCACTACGAGCAGTACTTC. It encodes CASSLGTSGRANHYEQYF.

Only one count was recorded for this clone. This chain links TRBV29-1 with TRBJ2-2; 13 bases fit TRBD2. The junction had 3 bases not matched to a gene; V was cut back by 0 bases and J by 5 bases. Germline-derived CDR1 and CDR2 are SQVTM and ANQGSEA. CDR3 length equals 16 residues. CDR3 region: CSVEDLTSGRTGELFF. Here the CDR3 DNA reads TGCAGCGTTGAAGATCTGACTAGCGGGAGGACCGGGGAGCTGTTTTTT.

J is TRBJ1-5 and V is TRBV4-2, with a weak D call TRBD1 (5 bases). Per the germline V gene, CDR1 is LGHNA and CDR2 is YNFKEQ. The CDR3 covers 15 residues. V lost 1 base, J lost 4 bases, and 11 bases lay in between. CDR3 nucleotides: TGTGCCAGCAGCCAAGTTGGCGGGGGAAATCAGCCCCAGCATTTT. Its translation is CASSQVGGGNQPQHF.

This clone was seen only a few times. The chain joins TRBV5-4 to TRBJ2-6; the match to TRBD2 covers 11 bases. V was pared by 1 base and J by 3 bases, with 3 bases of the junction left unmatched. The germline gives CDR1 SGHNT, CDR2 YYREEE (reference sequence). The CDR3 sequence is 17 residues long. The CDR3 nucleotides read TGTGCCAGCAGCTTGACTAGCGGGAGTCTTGGGGCCAACGTCCTGACTTTC. Amino acid sequence: CASSLTSGSLGANVLTF. Filled out from reference TRBV5-4 and TRBJ2-6, the complete variable domain reads ETGVTQSPTHLIKTRGQQVTLRCSSQSGHNTVSWYQQALGQGPQFIFQYYREEENGRGNFPPRFSGLQFPNYSSELNVNALELDDSALYLCASSLTSGSLGANVLTFGAGSRLTVL.

J is TRBJ1-5 and V is TRBV19; TRBD1 matches at 7 bases. The CDR3 extends over 17 amino acids. Germline values: CDR1 LNHDA, CDR2 SQIVND (reference sequence). V was clipped by 0 bases and J by 4 bases; unmatched bases: 9. This CDR3 reads CASSIDGTQGMNQPQHF. The CDR3 bases are TGTGCCAGTAGTATAGATGGGACACAGGGGATGAATCAGCCCCAGCATTTT.

This chain connects TRBV6-6 to TRBJ2-1, with 7 bases aligning to TRBD2. After removal of 4 bases from V and 8 bases from J, the junction contained 8 bases not matched to a gene. The CDR3 contains 14 residues. In germline, CDR1 is MNHNY, CDR2 SVGAGI (reference sequence). CDR3 nucleotide sequence: TGTGCCAGCAGTTTTTTAACGGGAGGTGATGAGCAGTTCTTC. Translating it yields CASSFLTGGDEQFF.

The chain joins TRBV29-1 to TRBJ2-5, with 14 bases matching TRBD2. Unmatched junction bases numbered 3, after V lost 7 bases and J lost 5 bases. CDR1 and CDR2 (germline): SQVTM, ANQGSEA. This CDR3 comprises 13 residues. Written as DNA, the CDR3 is TGCAGCGGCGGGACTAGCGGGAGTGAGACCCAGTACTTC. It codes for CSGGTSGSETQYF. The full variable domain, with the rest looked up from reference TRBV29-1 and TRBJ2-5, is SAVISQKPSRDICQRGTSLTIQCQVDSQVTMMFWYRQQPGQSLTLIATANQGSEATYESGFVIDKFPISRPNLTFSTLTVSNMSPEDSSIYLCSGGTSGSETQYFGPGTRLLVL.